This entry lists 5 T cell receptor beta chains sequenced from one sample in a study of CD8 T cells in ankylosing spondylitis (TCRdb year 2017). Library generation was performed with 5' RACE. The instrument given in TCRdb is Illumina HiSeq 2500. TCRdb trimmed the raw reads at Q25, called clones with MiXCR and kept productive beta chains. Each CDR3 protein appears once, grouped with its most common genes and DNA. The sample records more than 250,000 distinct CDR3 sequences, 7.5% to 9% of which are singletons. About 14% of the sample comes from the top ten. Their specific antigens are unknown. Overall study results and their limits: A TCR beta motif of about 8 highly homologous amino acid variants appeared characteristic of blood from ankylosing spondylitis patients.

Material for sequencing was blood, either unsorted or a sorted T cell fraction (not recorded which). These receptors came from a male donor with ankylosing spondylitis.

The chain has TRBV28 and TRBJ2-5, with no clear D. V shed 5 bases and J shed 5 bases, with 15 bases lying between them. The CDR3 is made up of 14 amino acids. Per the germline V gene, CDR1 is MDHEN and CDR2 is SYDVKM. The CDR3 nucleotides are TGTGCCAGCAGTCGCCTGGGTGATTGGGAGACCCAGTACTTC. Protein sequence: CASSRLGDWETQYF.

This clonotype was recorded at least ten times. This sequence joins TRBV10-3 and TRBJ2-1, with 7 bases identical to TRBD1. Germline V gene lookup returns CDR1 ENHRY and CDR2 SYGVKD. This CDR3 spans 16 amino acids. V dropped 6 bases and J dropped 4; count of bases not matched to a gene: 12. The DNA for the CDR3 is TGTGCCATCAGCGGGCCCCGGGACAGCAAATACAATGAGCAGTTCTTC. It specifies CAISGPRDSKYNEQFF.

This clonotype was seen repeatedly, ten times or more. Here the CDR3 reads CASSQTDGINEKLFF. The CDR3 DNA follows: TGCGCCAGCAGCCAAACGGACGGAATTAATGAAAAACTGTTTTTT. The genes are TRBV4-1 and TRBJ1-4; no definite D call. Germline V gene lookup returns CDR1 MGHRA and CDR2 YSYEKL. The CDR3 is 15 residues long. V lost 2 bases and J lost 4, with 11 bases in between.

Only a few counts were recorded for this clonotype. This rearrangement joins TRBV27 to TRBJ2-7; maybe TRBD2 (5 bases). V gave up 3 bases and J gave up 4 bases, with 10 bases separating them. This CDR3 has 13 residues. Germline CDR1 reads MNHEY; CDR2 reads SMNVEV (reference sequence). The CDR3: CASSFRGRYEQYF. The CDR3, as DNA: TGTGCCAGCAGTTTCCGGGGAAGGTACGAGCAGTACTTC.

CDR3 nucleotide sequence: TGCAGTGCTAGGACTCTCACAGATACGCAGTATTTT. Translating gives CSARTLTDTQYF. The chain recombines TRBV20-1 with TRBJ2-3; D is ambiguous. Per the germline V gene, CDR1 is DFQATT and CDR2 is SNEGSKA (reference sequence). With 3 bases removed from V and 2 bases from J, the gap between germline ends came to 6 bases. The CDR3 spans 12 residues.